Presented here are 29 T cell receptor beta chains from one specimen sequenced in a study of OX40 agonist ivuxolimab in advanced cancers. The protocol was immunoSEQ multiplex PCR, while the TCRdb copy is restricted to in-frame clones and leaves out a portion. The profile shows approximately 99,000 clones, around 95% of them singletons. Sequencing used CD4+ or CD8+ T cells sorted from blood, obtained in a trial of the OX40 agonist ivuxolimab. These receptors were obtained from an adult with an advanced solid tumor such as melanoma, head and neck, liver or kidney cancer.

The CDR3 here is CASSPFTDTQYF. The CDR3 nucleotides read TGTGCCAGCAGCCCTTTCACAGATACGCAGTATTTT. The chain combines TRBV5-6 with TRBJ2-3; D is undetermined. Looked up from germline, CDR1 is SGHDT and CDR2 is YYEEEE. Trimming removed 4 bases at V and 2 bases at J, with 5 bases between. CDR3 size: 12 residues. Using reference TRBV5-6 and TRBJ2-3 for the parts outside the CDR3, the full variable domain is DAGVTQSPTHLIKTRGQQVTLRCSPKSGHDTVSWYQQALGQGPQFIFQYYEEEERQRGNFPDRFSGHQFPNYSSELNVNALLLGDSALYLCASSPFTDTQYFGPGTRLTVL.

The chain recombines TRBV7-8 with TRBJ1-5; TRBD1 might be the D (5 bases). The CDR3 spans 16 residues. Germline V gene data show CDR1 as SGHVS and CDR2 as FQNEAQ. V was pared by 5 bases and J by 7 bases, with 21 bases between. In DNA, the CDR3 is TGTGCCAGCAGCCCCGTGCCAGGGCCAGAAGGACAGCCCCAGCATTTT. This gives the protein CASSPVPGPEGQPQHF.

In this sample, this clone turned up a few times. This rearrangement joins TRBV5-1 to TRBJ2-7; D may be TRBD2 (6 bases). CDR3 size: 14 residues. Germline values: CDR1 SGHRS, CDR2 YFSETQ. The V end was cut by 3 bases, the J end by 0 bases, with 10 bases between. In DNA form, the CDR3 reads TGCGCCAGCAGCTGGACTAACCCCTCCTACGAGCAGTACTTC. This sequence encodes CASSWTNPSYEQYF.

The chain has TRBV4-1 and TRBJ2-7; TRBD2 matches at 7 bases. The germline gives CDR1 MGHRA, CDR2 YSYEKL. The CDR3 loop spans 14 amino acids. With 5 bases clipped from V and 5 bases from J, the junction kept 9 bases outside the gene matches. CDR3 loop: CASSESSAGDEQYF. CDR3 DNA sequence: TGCGCCAGCAGCGAATCTTCCGCGGGGGACGAGCAGTACTTC.

This chain links TRBV6-1 with TRBJ2-1, with a possible D match to TRBD2 (5 bases). Trimming shortened V by 4 bases and J by 0 bases, and 10 bases separated the two germline ends. In germline, CDR1 is MNHNS, CDR2 SASEGT. The CDR3 sequence is 15 residues long. CDR3 sequence reads: CASSGLPSSYNEQFF. The CDR3, as DNA: TGTGCCAGCAGTGGACTACCGAGCTCCTACAATGAGCAGTTCTTC.

The chain links TRBV7-9 to TRBJ1-1; D unclear. Germline V gives CDR1 SEHNR, CDR2 FQNEAQ (reference sequence). There are 15 residues in the CDR3. The V end was cut by 1 base, the J end by 1 base, with 10 bases between. The CDR3 protein is CASSLGQEPNTEAFF. The DNA for the CDR3 is TGTGCCAGCAGCTTAGGCCAGGAGCCGAACACTGAAGCTTTCTTT.

J is TRBJ1-4 and V is TRBV21-1; the D call in the table, TRBD1, was not verified against the DNA. TRBV21-1 is a recognized pseudogene. The CDR3 loop spans 12 amino acids. The CDR3: CAGDRPNEKLFF. In DNA, the CDR3 is TGTGCCGGAGACAGACCTAATGAAAAACTGTTTTTT.

The chain carries TRBV19 and TRBJ1-6, with a tentative D call TRBD1 (5 bases). The CDR3 sequence is 15 residues long. CDR1 and CDR2 from the germline V gene are LNHDA and SQIVND (reference sequence). V was cut by 3 bases and J by 0 bases, with 6 bases left in between. The CDR3 nucleotides read TGTGCCAGTAGTATCGACAGCTCCTATAATTCACCCCTCCACTTT. Its translation is CASSIDSSYNSPLHF.

The chain employs TRBV28 and TRBJ2-3, with 10 bases matching TRBD2. V dropped 3 bases and J dropped 5; count of bases not matched to a gene: 8. The CDR3 runs to 16 residues. Germline V gene sequence: CDR1 MDHEN, CDR2 SYDVKM. CDR3 loop: CASSFGPAGGVDTQYF. CDR3 nucleotide sequence: TGTGCCAGCAGTTTTGGTCCAGCGGGGGGGGTAGATACGCAGTATTTT.

The chain carries TRBV7-6 and TRBJ2-1; 10 nucleotides agree with TRBD2. Trimming took 1 base from V and 8 from J; bases not matched to a gene: 5. The germline V gene encodes CDR1 SGHVS and CDR2 FNYEAQ. The CDR3 is made up of 15 amino acids. The DNA for the CDR3 is TGTGCCAGCAGCTTAGGAGCGGGAGGGAACTATGAGCAGTTCTTC. Protein: CASSLGAGGNYEQFF.

This clone was seen just once. The chain has TRBV28 and TRBJ2-5; possibly TRBD1 for D (7 bases). V was shortened by 5 bases and J by 2 bases, with 15 bases between the two germline ends. The CDR3 consists of 15 residues. The V gene's germline CDR1 is MDHEN and CDR2 SYDVKM. The CDR3 spells CASSIDREVQETQYF. The CDR3, as DNA: TGTGCCAGCAGTATCGACAGGGAGGTACAAGAGACCCAGTACTTC.

The chain recombines TRBV10-3 with TRBJ2-3; D gene ambiguous. Trimming cost V 2 bases and J 1 base, with 7 bases left between them. The germline V gene has CDR1 ENHRY and CDR2 SYGVKD. The CDR3 contains 14 residues. CDR3 nucleotides: TGTGCCATCAGTGAGACCAGCGGCACAGATACGCAGTATTTT. Protein: CAISETSGTDTQYF.

The genes are TRBV27 and TRBJ1-1; D is uncertain. Germline-derived CDR1 and CDR2 are MNHEY and SMNVEV (reference sequence). V lost 6 bases and J lost 3, with 11 bases in between. The CDR3 length is 13 residues. CDR3 in DNA: TGTGCCAGCAGCCTCAGCAGCCACACTGAAGCTTTCTTT. As protein: CASSLSSHTEAFF.

The V call is TRBV6-5, the J call TRBJ2-5; D is possibly TRBD1 (6 bases). Germline assignment: CDR1 MNHEY and CDR2 SVGAGI. The CDR3 is 13 amino acids. Trimming shortened V by 2 bases and J by 5 bases, and 9 bases separated the two germline ends. Here the CDR3 reads CASSYGQRETQYF. CDR3 nucleotide sequence: TGTGCCAGCAGTTACGGACAGCGGGAGACCCAGTACTTC.

The rearrangement joins TRBV7-6 to TRBJ2-7; unclear D gene. The V gene lost 5 bases and the J gene lost 1 base, with 9 bases spanning the gap. Germline V gene sequence: CDR1 SGHVS, CDR2 FNYEAQ. CDR3 length: 13 amino acids. In nucleotides, the CDR3 is TGTGCCAGCAGCCTGACAAGATCCTACGAGCAGTACTTC. Translating it yields CASSLTRSYEQYF.

A single count supports this clone. The J gene is TRBJ1-5, the V gene TRBV6-5; perhaps TRBD1 as D (5 bases). The V and J ends lost 2 bases and 4 bases respectively, with 9 bases between them. Germline V gene data show CDR1 as MNHEY and CDR2 as SVGAGI. The CDR3 contains 14 residues. The CDR3 spells CASSYRQGNQPQHF. CDR3 DNA sequence: TGTGCCAGCAGTTACCGCCAGGGAAATCAGCCCCAGCATTTT.

The genes are TRBV7-9 and TRBJ2-1; 9 bases are a match to TRBD2. The junction had 14 bases not matched to a gene; V was cut back by 5 bases and J by 9 bases. CDR3 length equals 16 residues. CDR1 is SEHNR and CDR2 is FQNEAQ in the germline V gene (reference sequence). The CDR3 DNA is TGTGCCAGCAGCCGAATTGGCGGGAGGGCCGCCGGTGAGCAGTTCTTC. Translation: CASSRIGGRAAGEQFF. The full variable domain, completed using reference TRBV7-9 and TRBJ2-1, is DTGVSQNPRHKITKRGQNVTFRCDPISEHNRLYWYRQTLGQGPEFLTYFQNEAQLEKSRLLSDRFSAERPKGSFSTLEIQRTEQGDSAMYLCASSRIGGRAAGEQFFGPGTRLTVL.

The gene calls are TRBV9 and TRBJ1-2, with a tentative D call TRBD1 (5 bases). Germline CDR1 reads SGDLS; CDR2 reads YYNGEE. The CDR3 extends over 17 amino acids. Trimming took 5 bases from V and 5 from J, leaving 25 bases between them. As DNA, the CDR3 is TGTGCCAGCAGATCTGGGAAGGGAATGGGGCGGGAGTATGGCTACACCTTC. As protein: CASRSGKGMGREYGYTF.

The CDR3 loop is CASSLEGIPYEQYF. Here the CDR3 DNA reads TGCGCCAGCAGCTTGGAAGGAATCCCCTACGAGCAGTACTTC. This sequence joins TRBV5-1 and TRBJ2-7; D call uncertain. Germline V lookup: CDR1 SGHRS, CDR2 YFSETQ. The CDR3 spans 14 residues. V was trimmed by 0 bases and J by 2 bases, leaving 9 bases between them.

The chain uses TRBV7-2 and TRBJ1-6; D is unclear. The germline V gene has CDR1 SGHTA and CDR2 FQGNSA. V lost 1 base and J 7 bases, leaving 11 bases between the germline ends. The CDR3 length is 15 residues. This CDR3 reads CASSLVIGPNSPLHF. The CDR3 bases are TGTGCCAGCAGCTTAGTTATAGGGCCAAATTCACCCCTCCACTTT.

The V and J genes are TRBV28 and TRBJ2-2; no definite D call. The germline V gene has CDR1 MDHEN and CDR2 SYDVKM. The CDR3 length is 15 residues. V was pared by 0 bases and J by 1 base, with 6 bases between. CDR3 protein: CASSLWPRNTGELFF. DNA of the CDR3: TGTGCCAGCAGTTTATGGCCAAGGAACACCGGGGAGCTGTTTTTT. The full variable domain, with the rest looked up from reference TRBV28 and TRBJ2-2, is DVKVTQSSRYLVKRTGEKVFLECVQDMDHENMFWYRQDPGLGLRLIYFSYDVKMKEKGDIPEGYSVSREKKERFSLILESASTNQTSMYLCASSLWPRNTGELFFGEGSRLTVL.

The chain joins TRBV9 to TRBJ1-5; D is possibly TRBD1 (6 bases). The CDR3 has 15 residues. Trimming took 4 bases from V and 5 from J, leaving 16 bases between them. Germline V gives CDR1 SGDLS, CDR2 YYNGEE. The CDR3 coding sequence is TGTGCCAGCAGCCCTTCGGACAGTGAACATCAGCCCCAGCATTTT. This sequence encodes CASSPSDSEHQPQHF. The full variable domain, with the rest looked up from reference TRBV9 and TRBJ1-5, is DSGVTQTPKHLITATGQRVTLRCSPRSGDLSVYWYQQSLDQGLQFLIQYYNGEERAKGNILERFSAQQFPDLHSELNLSSLELGDSALYFCASSPSDSEHQPQHFGDGTRLSIL.

V usage is TRBV25-1 and J usage is TRBJ2-2; 8 bases map to TRBD2. In germline, CDR1 is MGHDK, CDR2 SYGVNS. J lost 5 bases, V lost 10 bases, and 12 bases had no gene match. The CDR3 contains 15 residues. The CDR3 DNA follows: TGTGCCATTCCCCAGGGACTAGAAAGTACCGGGGAGCTGTTTTTT. Protein product: CAIPQGLESTGELFF.

The chain combines TRBV30 with TRBJ2-7; 12 positions agree with TRBD1. The CDR3 spans 12 residues. Germline CDR1 reads GTSNPN; CDR2 reads SVGIG (reference sequence). Unmatched junction bases numbered 3, after V lost 6 bases and J lost 6 bases. The CDR3 nucleotides read TGTGCCTGCTCGGGACAGGGGGCCGAGCAGTACTTC. Residues: CACSGQGAEQYF.

This clone appeared once. The chain recombines TRBV19 with TRBJ2-7; 8 bases match TRBD1. The CDR3 spans 13 residues. V gave up 7 bases and J gave up 4 bases; unmatched junction bases: 6. Germline-derived CDR1 and CDR2 are LNHDA and SQIVND (reference sequence). The DNA of the CDR3 is TGTGCCAGTAACAGGGGGGCAGGTTACGAGCAGTACTTC. It translates to CASNRGAGYEQYF. The entire variable domain, with the rest obtained from reference TRBV19 and TRBJ2-7, is as follows: DGGITQSPKYLFRKEGQNVTLSCEQNLNHDAMYWYRQDPGQGLRLIYYSQIVNDFQKGDIAEGYSVSREKKESFPLTVTSAQKNPTAFYLCASNRGAGYEQYFGPGTRLTVT.

This clone was found once. V gene TRBV5-6 combines with J gene TRBJ2-3; D unclear. The length of the CDR3 is 13 residues. Germline loops: CDR1 SGHDT, CDR2 YYEEEE. Trimming removed 2 bases at V and 2 bases at J, with 6 bases between. The CDR3 region has the DNA TGTGCCAGCAGCTTAGGGATCACAGATACGCAGTATTTT. It yields the protein CASSLGITDTQYF.

This chain joins TRBV30 and TRBJ1-4; 7 nucleotides align to TRBD1. The CDR3 runs 13 residues. J lost 7 bases, V lost 4 bases, and 6 bases had no gene match. The germline V gene has CDR1 GTSNPN and CDR2 SVGIG (reference sequence). CDR3 nucleotide sequence: TGTGCCTGGAAAGTACAGGGGACTGAAAAACTGTTTTTT. This gives the protein CAWKVQGTEKLFF.

This clone was found once. The chain combines TRBV6-6 with TRBJ2-7, with D perhaps matching TRBD1 or TRBD2 (5 bases each). Germline CDR1 and CDR2: MNHNY and SVGAGI (reference sequence). Trimming took off 6 bases at V and 3 bases at J, with 21 bases between the two ends. The CDR3 has 16 amino acids. The CDR3 loop is CASRDPGLAGIYEQYF. For the CDR3, the DNA is TGTGCCAGCAGAGACCCGGGGCTAGCAGGGATCTACGAGCAGTACTTC.

The rearrangement uses TRBV4-1 and TRBJ2-1; no clear D. The CDR3 is 15 amino acids. Germline lookup yields CDR1 MGHRA and CDR2 YSYEKL. Trimming removed 1 base from V and 4 bases from J, with 11 bases in between. The CDR3 DNA is TGCGCCAGCAGCCAAGTCTCTACCCTATACAATGAGCAGTTCTTC. Translating it yields CASSQVSTLYNEQFF.